This note documents a single T cell receptor beta chain sequence. Per the authors' pipeline: Researchers report that nucleated cell counts were estimated from reference gene primer amplification. The protocol was immunoSEQ multiplex PCR, while the TCRdb copy is restricted to in-frame clones and leaves out a portion. The D gene and trimming were derived from the DNA, and the V and J assignments and clone size from that table. The sample holds around 88,000 clones, around 82% seen once. This sample is drawn from a study of blood T cell repertoires in COVID-19. About the research overall: Acute-phase and convalescent COVID-19 samples originated in the United States, Italy and Spain. T cells, B-cell-depleted T cells, or PBMCs provided the cDNA or gDNA that served as material.

The sample comprised peripheral blood. This receptor was obtained from a man aged 45 to 65 who had recovered from COVID-19.

The CDR3 reads CAISADRSNQPQHF. DNA of the CDR3: TGTGCCATCAGTGCGGACAGAAGCAATCAGCCCCAGCATTTT. The V and J genes are TRBV10-3 and TRBJ1-5, with D maybe TRBD1 (6 bases). Trimming took 4 bases from V and 1 from J, leaving 8 bases between them. Germline values: CDR1 ENHRY, CDR2 SYGVKD. This CDR3 is 14 amino acids long.